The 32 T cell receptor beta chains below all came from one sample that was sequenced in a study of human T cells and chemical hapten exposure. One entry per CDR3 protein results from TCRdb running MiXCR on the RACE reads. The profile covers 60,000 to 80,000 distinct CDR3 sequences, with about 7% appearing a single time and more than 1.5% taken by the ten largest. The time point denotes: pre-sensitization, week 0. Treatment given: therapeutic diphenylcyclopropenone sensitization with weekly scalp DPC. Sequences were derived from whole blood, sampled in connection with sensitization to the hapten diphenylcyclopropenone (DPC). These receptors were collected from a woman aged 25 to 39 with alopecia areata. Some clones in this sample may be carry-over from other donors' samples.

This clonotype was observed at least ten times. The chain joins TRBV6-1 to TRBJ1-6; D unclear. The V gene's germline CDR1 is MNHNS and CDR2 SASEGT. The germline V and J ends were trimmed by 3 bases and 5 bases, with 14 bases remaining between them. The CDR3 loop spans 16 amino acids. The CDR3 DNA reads TGTGCCAGCAGTGATGGTTGGGTAACGGATAATTCACCCCTCCACTTT. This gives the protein CASSDGWVTDNSPLHF.

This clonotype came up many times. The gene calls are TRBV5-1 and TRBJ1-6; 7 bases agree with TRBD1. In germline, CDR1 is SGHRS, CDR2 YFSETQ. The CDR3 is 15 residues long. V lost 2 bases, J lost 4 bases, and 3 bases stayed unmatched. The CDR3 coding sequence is TGCGCCAGCAGCTTAGAGGGACAGTATAATTCACCCCTCCACTTT. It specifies CASSLEGQYNSPLHF.

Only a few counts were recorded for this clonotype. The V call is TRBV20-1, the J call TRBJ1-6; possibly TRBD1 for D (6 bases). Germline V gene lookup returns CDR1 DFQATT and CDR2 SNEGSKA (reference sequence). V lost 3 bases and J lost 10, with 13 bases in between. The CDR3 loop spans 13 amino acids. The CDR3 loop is CSASVDSKSPLHF. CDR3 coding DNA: TGCAGTGCTAGTGTGGACAGTAAGTCACCCCTCCACTTT.

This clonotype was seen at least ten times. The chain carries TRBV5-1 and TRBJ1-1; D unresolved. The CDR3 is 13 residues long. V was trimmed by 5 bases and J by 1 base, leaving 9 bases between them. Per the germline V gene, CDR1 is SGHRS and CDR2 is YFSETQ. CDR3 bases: TGCGCCAGCAGTTCTAGACCGAACACTGAAGCTTTCTTT. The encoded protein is CASSSRPNTEAFF.

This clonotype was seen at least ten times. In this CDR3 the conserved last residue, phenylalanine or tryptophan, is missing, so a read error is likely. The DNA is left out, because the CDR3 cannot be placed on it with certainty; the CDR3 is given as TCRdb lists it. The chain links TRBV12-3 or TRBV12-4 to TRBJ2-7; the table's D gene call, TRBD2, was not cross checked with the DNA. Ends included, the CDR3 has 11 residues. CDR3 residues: CASSSRHELVL.

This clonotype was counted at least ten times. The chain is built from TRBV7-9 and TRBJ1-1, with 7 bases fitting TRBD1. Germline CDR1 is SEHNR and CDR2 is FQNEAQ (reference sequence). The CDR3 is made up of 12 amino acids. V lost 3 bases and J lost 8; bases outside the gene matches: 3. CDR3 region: CASSFRQGEAFF. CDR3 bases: TGTGCCAGCAGCTTCCGACAGGGCGAAGCTTTCTTT.

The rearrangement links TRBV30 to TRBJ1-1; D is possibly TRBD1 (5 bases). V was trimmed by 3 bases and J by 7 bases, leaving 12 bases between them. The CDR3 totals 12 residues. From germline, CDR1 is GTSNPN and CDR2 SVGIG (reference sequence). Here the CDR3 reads CAWSRGGSEAFF. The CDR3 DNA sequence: TGTGCCTGGAGCCGGGGGGGAAGTGAAGCTTTCTTT.

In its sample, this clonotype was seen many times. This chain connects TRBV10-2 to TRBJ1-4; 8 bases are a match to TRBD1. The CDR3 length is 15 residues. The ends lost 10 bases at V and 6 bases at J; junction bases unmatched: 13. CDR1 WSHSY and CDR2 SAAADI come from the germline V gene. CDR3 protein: CATGTPQGAYEKLFF. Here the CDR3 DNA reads TGCGCCACCGGAACTCCGCAGGGGGCGTATGAAAAACTGTTTTTT.

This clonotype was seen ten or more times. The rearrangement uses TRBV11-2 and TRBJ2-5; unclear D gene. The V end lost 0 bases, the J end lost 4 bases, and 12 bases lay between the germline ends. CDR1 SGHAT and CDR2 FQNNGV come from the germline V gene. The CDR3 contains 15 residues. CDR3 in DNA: TGTGCCAGCAGCTTAGATGTTGGGCGAGTAGAGACCCAGTACTTC. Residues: CASSLDVGRVETQYF.

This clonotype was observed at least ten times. This CDR3 is CASSLIRASGGLRQYF. CDR3 bases: TGTGCCAGCAGCCTGATTCGGGCTAGCGGGGGGCTGCGGCAGTACTTC. This chain links TRBV11-2 with TRBJ2-7; TRBD2 agrees at 11 bases. Germline loops: CDR1 SGHAT, CDR2 FQNNGV. The length of the CDR3 is 16 residues. With V trimmed by 5 bases and J by 9 bases, 15 bases remained unmatched.

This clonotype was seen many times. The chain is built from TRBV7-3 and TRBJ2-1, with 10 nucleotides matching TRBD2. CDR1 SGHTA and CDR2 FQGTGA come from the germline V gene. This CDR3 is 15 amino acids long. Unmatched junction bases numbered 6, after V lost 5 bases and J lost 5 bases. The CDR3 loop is CASSPQLAGNNEQFF. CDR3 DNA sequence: TGTGCCAGCAGCCCTCAACTAGCGGGGAACAATGAGCAGTTCTTC.

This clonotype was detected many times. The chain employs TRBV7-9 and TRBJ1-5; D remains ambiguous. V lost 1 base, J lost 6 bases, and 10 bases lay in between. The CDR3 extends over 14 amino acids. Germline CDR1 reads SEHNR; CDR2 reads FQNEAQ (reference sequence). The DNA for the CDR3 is TGTGCCAGCAGCTTAGGACCCGCTAGTCAGCCCCAGCATTTT. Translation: CASSLGPASQPQHF.

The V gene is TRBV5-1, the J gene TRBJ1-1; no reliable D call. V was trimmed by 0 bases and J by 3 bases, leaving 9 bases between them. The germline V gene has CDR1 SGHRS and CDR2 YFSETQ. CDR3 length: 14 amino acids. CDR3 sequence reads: CASSLVGLDTEAFF. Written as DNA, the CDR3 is TGCGCCAGCAGCTTGGTAGGTCTGGACACTGAAGCTTTCTTT. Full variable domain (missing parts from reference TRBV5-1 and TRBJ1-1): KAGVTQTPRYLIKTRGQQVTLSCSPISGHRSVSWYQQTPGQGLQFLFEYFSETQRNKGNFPGRFSGRQFSNSRSEMNVSTLELGDSALYLCASSLVGLDTEAFFGQGTRLTVV.

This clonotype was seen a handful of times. The chain's CDR3 is CSARGGKETQYF. As DNA, the CDR3 is TGCAGTGCTAGGGGGGGGAAAGAGACCCAGTACTTC. The chain links TRBV20-1 to TRBJ2-5; 7 bases agree with TRBD2. Trimming removed 3 bases from V and 3 bases from J; junction bases left unmatched: 1. The CDR3 extends over 12 amino acids. Germline V lookup: CDR1 DFQATT, CDR2 SNEGSKA (reference sequence).

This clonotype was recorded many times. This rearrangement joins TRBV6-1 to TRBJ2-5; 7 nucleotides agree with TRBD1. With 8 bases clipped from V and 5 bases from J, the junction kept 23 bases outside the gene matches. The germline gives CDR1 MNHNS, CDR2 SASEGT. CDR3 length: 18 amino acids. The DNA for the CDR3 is TGTGCCAGCCGAAGGGGACCGGACAGGACCCCCCCGAGCGAGACCCAGTACTTC. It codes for CASRRGPDRTPPSETQYF.

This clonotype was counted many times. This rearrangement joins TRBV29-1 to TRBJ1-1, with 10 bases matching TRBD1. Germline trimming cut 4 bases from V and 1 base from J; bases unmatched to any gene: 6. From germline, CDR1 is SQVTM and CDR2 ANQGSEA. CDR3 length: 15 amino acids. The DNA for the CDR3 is TGCAGCGTTGGTTCCCGACAGGGGGCGAACACTGAAGCTTTCTTT. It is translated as CSVGSRQGANTEAFF.

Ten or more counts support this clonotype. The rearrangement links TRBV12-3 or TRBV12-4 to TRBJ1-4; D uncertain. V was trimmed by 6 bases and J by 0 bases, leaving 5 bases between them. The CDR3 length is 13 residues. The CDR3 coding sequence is TGTGCCAGCAGGGTTTCAACTAATGAAAAACTGTTTTTT. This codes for CASRVSTNEKLFF.

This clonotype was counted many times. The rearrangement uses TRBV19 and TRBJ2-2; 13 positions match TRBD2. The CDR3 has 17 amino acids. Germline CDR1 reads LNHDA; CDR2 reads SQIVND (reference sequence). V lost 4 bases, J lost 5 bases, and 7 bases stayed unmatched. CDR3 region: CASSTGLAGARTGELFF. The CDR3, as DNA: TGTGCCAGTAGTACCGGACTAGCGGGGGCAAGGACCGGGGAGCTGTTTTTT. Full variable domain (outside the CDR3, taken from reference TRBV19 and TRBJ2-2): DGGITQSPKYLFRKEGQNVTLSCEQNLNHDAMYWYRQDPGQGLRLIYYSQIVNDFQKGDIAEGYSVSREKKESFPLTVTSAQKNPTAFYLCASSTGLAGARTGELFFGEGSRLTVL.

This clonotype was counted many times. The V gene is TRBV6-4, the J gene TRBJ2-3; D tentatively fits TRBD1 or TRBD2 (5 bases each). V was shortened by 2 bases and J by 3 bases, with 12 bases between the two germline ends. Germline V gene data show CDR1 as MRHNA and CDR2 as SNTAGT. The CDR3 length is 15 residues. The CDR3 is CASSDGGSETDTQYF. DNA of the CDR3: TGTGCCAGCAGTGACGGGGGTTCGGAGACAGATACGCAGTATTTT.

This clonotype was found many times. CDR3 amino acids: CASSPRVHNYGYTF. The CDR3 DNA reads as TGTGCCAGCAGTCCCCGCGTCCACAACTATGGCTACACCTTC. This chain connects TRBV12-3 or TRBV12-4 to TRBJ1-2, with D uncertain. Between the trimmed V and J ends, which lost 5 bases and 2 bases, there was a span of 12 bases. CDR3 length: 14 residues.

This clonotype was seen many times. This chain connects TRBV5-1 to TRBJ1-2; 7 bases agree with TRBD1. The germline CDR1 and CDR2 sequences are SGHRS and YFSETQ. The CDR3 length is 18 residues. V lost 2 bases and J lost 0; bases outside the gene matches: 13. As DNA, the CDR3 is TGCGCCAGCAGCTTAGGTCCCCGGGACAGAACAGCTAACTATGGCTACACCTTC. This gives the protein CASSLGPRDRTANYGYTF.

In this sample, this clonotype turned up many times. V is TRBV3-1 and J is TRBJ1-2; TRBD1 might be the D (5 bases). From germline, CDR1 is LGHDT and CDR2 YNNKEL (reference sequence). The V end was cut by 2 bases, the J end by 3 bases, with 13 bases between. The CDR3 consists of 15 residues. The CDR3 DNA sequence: TGTGCCAGCAGCCAAATAATGGGGACGGACTATGGCTACACCTTC. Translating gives CASSQIMGTDYGYTF.

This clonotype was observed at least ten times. CDR3 in amino acids: CASSITGGDQPQHF. DNA of the CDR3: TGTGCCAGTAGTATTACTGGGGGTGATCAGCCCCAGCATTTT. The chain joins TRBV19 to TRBJ1-5, with D possibly TRBD1 on 5 matching bases. Trimming took off 3 bases at V and 5 bases at J, with 11 bases between the two ends. Germline V gene sequence: CDR1 LNHDA, CDR2 SQIVND (reference sequence). This CDR3 comprises 14 residues. The complete variable domain, with remaining parts taken from reference TRBV19 and TRBJ1-5, reads DGGITQSPKYLFRKEGQNVTLSCEQNLNHDAMYWYRQDPGQGLRLIYYSQIVNDFQKGDIAEGYSVSREKKESFPLTVTSAQKNPTAFYLCASSITGGDQPQHFGDGTRLSIL.

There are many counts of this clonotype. The CDR3: CASSLDGSSGANVLTF. CDR3 in DNA: TGTGCCAGCAGCTTAGACGGGAGCTCTGGGGCCAACGTCCTGACTTTC. V is TRBV11-2 and J is TRBJ2-6; D perhaps matches TRBD2 (6 bases). The CDR3 covers 16 residues. Trimming removed 0 bases from V and 0 bases from J, with 6 bases in between. From germline, CDR1 is SGHAT and CDR2 FQNNGV.

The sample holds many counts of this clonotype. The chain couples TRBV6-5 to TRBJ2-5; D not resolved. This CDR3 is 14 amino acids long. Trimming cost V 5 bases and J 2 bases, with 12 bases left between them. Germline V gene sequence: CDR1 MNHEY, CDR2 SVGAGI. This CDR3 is CASSLTPLQETQYF. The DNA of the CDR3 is TGTGCCAGCAGTCTGACTCCTCTTCAAGAGACCCAGTACTTC.

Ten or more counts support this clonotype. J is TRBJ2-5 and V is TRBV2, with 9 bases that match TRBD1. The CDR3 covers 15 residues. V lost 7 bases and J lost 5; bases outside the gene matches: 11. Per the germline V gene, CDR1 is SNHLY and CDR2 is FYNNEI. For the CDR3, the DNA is TGTGCCAGCACCACTCAGGGACAGGGAACGGAGACCCAGTACTTC. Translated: CASTTQGQGTETQYF. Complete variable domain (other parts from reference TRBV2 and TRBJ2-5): EPEVTQTPSHQVTQMGQEVILRCVPISNHLYFYWYRQILGQKVEFLVSFYNNEISEKSEIFDDQFSVERPDGSNFTLKIRSTKLEDSAMYFCASTTQGQGTETQYFGPGTRLLVL.

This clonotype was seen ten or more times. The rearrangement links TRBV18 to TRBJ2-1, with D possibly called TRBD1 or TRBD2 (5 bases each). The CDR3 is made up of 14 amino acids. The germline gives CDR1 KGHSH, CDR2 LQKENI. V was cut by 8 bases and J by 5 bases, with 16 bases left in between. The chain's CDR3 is CASARDQADNEQFF. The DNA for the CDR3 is TGTGCCAGCGCCCGGGACCAAGCTGACAATGAGCAGTTCTTC.

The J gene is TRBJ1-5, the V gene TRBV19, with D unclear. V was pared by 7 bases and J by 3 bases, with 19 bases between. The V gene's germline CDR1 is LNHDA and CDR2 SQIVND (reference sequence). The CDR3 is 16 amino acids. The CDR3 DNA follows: TGTGCCAGTACCTCGGCCCCTTTGCGAAACAATCAGCCCCAGCATTTT. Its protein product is CASTSAPLRNNQPQHF.

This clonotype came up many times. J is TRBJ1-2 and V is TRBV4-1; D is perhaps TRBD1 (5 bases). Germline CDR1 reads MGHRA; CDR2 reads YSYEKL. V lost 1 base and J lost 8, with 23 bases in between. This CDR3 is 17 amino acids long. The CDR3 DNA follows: TGCGCCAGCAGCCAAGGCGGTGGCAGGGCCCCTAGGTCGGGCTACACCTTC. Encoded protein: CASSQGGGRAPRSGYTF.

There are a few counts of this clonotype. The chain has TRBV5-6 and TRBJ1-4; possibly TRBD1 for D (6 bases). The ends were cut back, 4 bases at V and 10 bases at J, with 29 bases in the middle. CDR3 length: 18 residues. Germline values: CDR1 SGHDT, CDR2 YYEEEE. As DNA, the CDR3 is TGTGCCAGCAGCCCCCCGAGGCACAGGGTCTGGAACTTGTCAAAACTGTTTTTT. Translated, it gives CASSPPRHRVWNLSKLFF.

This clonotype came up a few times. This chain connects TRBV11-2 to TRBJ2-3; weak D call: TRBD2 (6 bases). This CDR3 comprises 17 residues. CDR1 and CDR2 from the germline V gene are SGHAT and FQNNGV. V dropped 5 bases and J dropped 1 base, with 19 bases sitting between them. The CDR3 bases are TGTGCCAGCAGCCGGGAGCGGGTCGGCGGGGGCACAGATACGCAGTATTTT. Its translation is CASSRERVGGGTDTQYF.

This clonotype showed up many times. DNA of the CDR3: TGTGCCAGCAGCATCTGGGGAGAATACAATGAGCAGTTCTTC. Residues: CASSIWGEYNEQFF. The chain recombines TRBV7-2 with TRBJ2-1, with a weak D call TRBD2 (5 bases). Germline V gene sequence: CDR1 SGHTA, CDR2 FQGNSA. V gave up 5 bases and J gave up 4 bases, with 12 bases separating them. The CDR3 has 14 amino acids. The variable domain in full, completed from reference TRBV7-2 and TRBJ2-1, reads GAGVSQSPSNKVTEKGKDVELRCDPISGHTALYWYRQSLGQGLEFLIYFQGNSAPDKSGLPSDRFSAERTGGSVSTLTIQRTQQEDSAVYLCASSIWGEYNEQFFGPGTRLTVL.